The 9 T cell receptor beta chains given below trace back to one sample, sequenced in a study of cytomegalovirus exposure and HLA in healthy donors. PCR employed 60 Vbeta and 13 Jbeta primers. Measured with immunoSEQ multiplex PCR; TCRdb has only the in-frame clones, and not every one. The sample has more than 100,000 clones, 75% to 85% seen once. The sample consisted of PBMCs. These receptors all stem from a male donor in good health and CMV-seronegative.

This chain joins TRBV6-6 and TRBJ2-4; 7 bases fit TRBD1. The CDR3 is 15 residues long. Germline V gene data show CDR1 as MNHNY and CDR2 as SVGAGI (reference sequence). J gave up 6 bases and V 7 bases, and 12 bases lay outside the gene matches. In DNA form, the CDR3 reads TGTGCCAGCAAAGCTCCGACAGGGCAGAGAAACATTCAGTACTTC. Its protein product is CASKAPTGQRNIQYF.

CDR3 residues: CASSIDLGRGQETQYF. The CDR3 nucleotides read TGTGCCAGTAGTATAGATCTAGGCAGGGGTCAAGAGACCCAGTACTTC. The chain uses TRBV19 and TRBJ2-5, with a possible D match to TRBD1 (6 bases). V was shortened by 0 bases and J by 2 bases, with 13 bases between the two germline ends. Germline V gives CDR1 LNHDA, CDR2 SQIVND (reference sequence). CDR3 size: 16 residues. Full variable domain (rest looked up from reference TRBV19 and TRBJ2-5): DGGITQSPKYLFRKEGQNVTLSCEQNLNHDAMYWYRQDPGQGLRLIYYSQIVNDFQKGDIAEGYSVSREKKESFPLTVTSAQKNPTAFYLCASSIDLGRGQETQYFGPGTRLLVL.

The V and J genes are TRBV5-1 and TRBJ1-6; D might be TRBD1 (6 bases). The CDR3 loop spans 17 amino acids. CDR1 SGHRS and CDR2 YFSETQ come from the germline V gene. V dropped 0 bases and J dropped 8 bases, with 18 bases sitting between them. The CDR3 region is CASSLAGGEFLDSPLHF. The DNA of the CDR3 is TGCGCCAGCAGCTTGGCTGGGGGCGAATTTCTGGATTCACCCCTCCACTTT. The variable domain in full, with the rest retrieved from reference TRBV5-1 and TRBJ1-6, is KAGVTQTPRYLIKTRGQQVTLSCSPISGHRSVSWYQQTPGQGLQFLFEYFSETQRNKGNFPGRFSGRQFSNSRSEMNVSTLELGDSALYLCASSLAGGEFLDSPLHFGNGTRLTVT.

The V call is TRBV7-8, the J call TRBJ2-5; 10 nucleotides agree with TRBD2. V was pared by 1 base and J by 5 bases, with 4 bases of the junction left unmatched. Germline assignment: CDR1 SGHVS and CDR2 FQNEAQ. The CDR3 contains 15 residues. Here the CDR3 DNA reads TGTGCCAGCAGCTTAGGGACTAGCGGTTGGGAGACCCAGTACTTC. Translating gives CASSLGTSGWETQYF.

This chain connects TRBV29-1 to TRBJ1-2; 8 nucleotides line up with TRBD1. This CDR3 has 15 residues. With 6 bases clipped from V and 4 bases from J, the junction kept 13 bases outside the gene matches. Germline CDR1 reads SQVTM; CDR2 reads ANQGSEA. CDR3 residues: CSVTPAGQVLYGYTF. CDR3 DNA sequence: TGCAGCGTGACCCCCGCGGGACAGGTCCTCTATGGCTACACCTTC.

The V gene is TRBV4-1, the J gene TRBJ2-7; D might be TRBD1 (6 bases). The V and J ends lost 1 base and 3 bases respectively, with 7 bases between them. Germline CDR1 is MGHRA and CDR2 is YSYEKL. The CDR3 covers 13 residues. CDR3 in amino acids: CASSQARGYEQYF. As DNA, the CDR3 is TGCGCCAGCAGCCAAGCCAGGGGCTACGAGCAGTACTTC.

J is TRBJ2-7 and V is TRBV5-1, with 8 bases identical to TRBD1. V lost 4 bases to trimming and J lost 0 bases; unmatched junction nucleotides: 6. The germline CDR1 and CDR2 sequences are SGHRS and YFSETQ. This CDR3 spans 15 amino acids. CDR3 residues: CASSPRQGSSYEQYF. DNA for the CDR3: TGCGCCAGCAGCCCCAGACAGGGGAGCTCCTACGAGCAGTACTTC.

CDR3 loop: CASSLEGQTTGELFF. The CDR3 nucleotides read TGCGCCAGCAGCTTGGAGGGACAGACCACCGGGGAGCTGTTTTTT. The V call is TRBV5-1, the J call TRBJ2-2; 7 nucleotides line up with TRBD1. The germline CDR1 and CDR2 sequences are SGHRS and YFSETQ. After removal of 0 bases from V and 4 bases from J, the junction contained 3 bases not matched to a gene. This CDR3 has 15 amino acids.

This clone appeared a single time. The J gene is TRBJ2-1, the V gene TRBV9, with TRBD2 as a possible D gene (6 bases). Germline V gene lookup returns CDR1 SGDLS and CDR2 YYNGEE. The CDR3 extends over 15 amino acids. Trimming left V 0 bases short and J 2 bases short, with 9 bases between. CDR3 bases: TGTGCCAGCAGCGTAGAGGAGCGGGCCTACAATGAGCAGTTCTTC. This gives the protein CASSVEERAYNEQFF.